This T cell receptor (beta chain) comes out of a study of blood T cell repertoires in COVID-19. J was trimmed by 5 bases and V by 5 bases; bases with no gene match: 3. Germline V gives CDR1 SGHAT, CDR2 FQNNGV. CDR3 length equals 14 residues. In the original workflow: Researchers report that nucleated cell counts were estimated from reference gene primer amplification. Clones were sequenced by immunoSEQ multiplex PCR, and TCRdb holds only the in-frame ones, with some missing. D and trimming come from the DNA, and the V and J calls and clone size come from that table. The table lists more than 250,000 clones, approximately 85% of them singletons, with 5.1% in the top ten.

The sequenced sample consisted of peripheral blood. This rearrangement joins TRBV11-2 to TRBJ2-3, with 11 bases matching TRBD2. The TCR originated in a man between 50 and 59 years old with active or convalescent COVID-19. The CDR3 here is CASSQGTSGDTQYF. The CDR3 nucleotides read TGTGCCAGCAGCCAAGGGACTAGCGGAGATACGCAGTATTTT.